Each of the 4 T cell receptor beta chains below was sequenced from the same sample in a study of blood T cell repertoires in COVID-19. Clones were sequenced by immunoSEQ multiplex PCR, and TCRdb holds only the in-frame ones, with some missing. The table lists about 250,000 clones, approximately 85% of them singletons, with approximately 8.2% in the top ten. Material: PBMCs or T cells enriched from blood (not recorded which). These receptors all stem from a woman in her 50s with acute COVID-19.

The chain employs TRBV5-1 and TRBJ1-1; TRBD1 is a possible D gene (5 bases). Between the trimmed V and J ends, which lost 0 bases and 4 bases, there was a span of 10 bases. This CDR3 contains 14 residues. Germline lookup yields CDR1 SGHRS and CDR2 YFSETQ. The CDR3 region has the DNA TGCGCCAGCAGCTTGGGTGGACACCTCACTGAAGCTTTCTTT. Amino acid sequence: CASSLGGHLTEAFF.

This chain connects TRBV11-2 to TRBJ1-1, with D possibly matching TRBD1 (5 bases). V lost 1 base, J lost 4 bases, and 25 bases lay in between. The CDR3 spans 19 residues. Germline V gene data show CDR1 as SGHAT and CDR2 as FQNNGV. In nucleotides, the CDR3 is TGTGCCAGCAGCTTAGCTTCTGGGGCAGGCCGGACCCGGAGCACTGAAGCTTTCTTT. Translated: CASSLASGAGRTRSTEAFF.

V is TRBV5-6 and J is TRBJ2-5; D is perhaps TRBD1 (5 bases). Germline V lookup: CDR1 SGHDT, CDR2 YYEEEE. The CDR3 runs to 14 residues. Trimming cost V 2 bases and J 7 bases, with 15 bases left between them. The CDR3 reads CASSFLTVGATQYF. As DNA, the CDR3 is TGTGCCAGCAGCTTCCTGACAGTAGGAGCGACCCAGTACTTC.

The J gene is TRBJ1-2, the V gene TRBV18; D may be TRBD1 (5 bases). Germline V lookup: CDR1 KGHSH, CDR2 LQKENI. V shed 0 bases and J shed 0 bases, with 11 bases lying between them. The CDR3 runs to 16 residues. CDR3 in DNA: TGTGCCAGCTCACCACCGGCGGGGCTAGCTAACTATGGCTACACCTTC. Encoded protein: CASSPPAGLANYGYTF.